The rows below give T cell receptor beta chains drawn from one sample of a study of cytotoxic CD8 clonotypes in ibrutinib-treated CLL. Clones were read by immunoSEQ multiplex PCR, and TCRdb kept only the in-frame ones, dropping some. The sample carries around 77,000 clones, around 84% recorded once. Sequenced here: PBMCs, sampled at disease progression, from a patient treated with ibrutinib. These receptors all stem from a human donor with chronic lymphocytic leukemia. CDR3s include the opening cysteine and the closing phenylalanine or tryptophan. The order of the fields is V gene, J gene, clone size, D gene, CDR3 protein, CDR3 DNA. A D gene is named only where the DNA matches it firmly. Clone size is shown for a subset of rows, as once, few, many or a class of expanded clone.

V gene: TRBV7-2; J gene: TRBJ2-1; clone size: .; D gene: TRBD2; CDR3 protein: CASSLGLAGYNEQFF; CDR3 DNA: TGTGCCAGCAGCTTGGGACTAGCGGGCTACAATGAGCAGTTCTTC
V gene: TRBV11-2; J gene: TRBJ2-1; clone size: .; D gene: .; CDR3 protein: CASSFSSDSYNEQFF; CDR3 DNA: TGTGCCAGCAGCTTTTCCAGCGACTCCTACAATGAGCAGTTCTTC
V gene: TRBV19; J gene: TRBJ1-5; clone size: few; D gene: .; CDR3 protein: CASPGLYSNQPQHF; CDR3 DNA: TGTGCCAGTCCAGGACTGTATAGCAATCAGCCCCAGCATTTT
V gene: TRBV5-1; J gene: TRBJ2-4; clone size: few; D gene: TRBD1; CDR3 protein: CASSTGTVGIQYF; CDR3 DNA: TGCGCCAGCAGCACCGGGACAGTGGGCATTCAGTACTTC
V gene: TRBV7-9; J gene: TRBJ1-1; clone size: .; D gene: .; CDR3 protein: CASSPSGRVYTEAFF; CDR3 DNA: TGTGCCAGCAGCCCTAGTGGCAGGGTGTACACTGAAGCTTTCTTT
V gene: TRBV19; J gene: TRBJ2-3; clone size: .; D gene: TRBD2; CDR3 protein: CASRKAGDFTDTQYF; CDR3 DNA: TGTGCCAGTAGAAAAGCGGGGGATTTCACAGATACGCAGTATTTT
V gene: TRBV18; J gene: TRBJ1-2; clone size: .; D gene: .; CDR3 protein: CASSPPSMQGSHGYTF; CDR3 DNA: TGTGCCAGCTCACCACCGAGTATGCAGGGGTCACATGGCTACACCTTC
V gene: TRBV7-9; J gene: TRBJ1-2; clone size: .; D gene: TRBD1; CDR3 protein: CASSPVGTGGKSYGYTF; CDR3 DNA: TGTGCCAGCAGCCCCGTCGGGACAGGGGGTAAAAGTTATGGCTACACCTTC
V gene: TRBV6-5; J gene: TRBJ1-5; clone size: .; D gene: .; CDR3 protein: CASSYHRDINQPQHF; CDR3 DNA: TGTGCCAGCAGTTACCACCGGGACATAAATCAGCCCCAGCATTTT
V gene: TRBV15; J gene: TRBJ1-4; clone size: .; D gene: .; CDR3 protein: CATSRDPDTATNEKLFF; CDR3 DNA: TGTGCCACCAGCAGAGACCCCGACACCGCAACTAATGAAAAACTGTTTTTT
V gene: TRBV7-9; J gene: TRBJ2-5; clone size: .; D gene: .; CDR3 protein: CASSLGWEQETQYF; CDR3 DNA: TGTGCCAGCAGCTTAGGCTGGGAGCAAGAGACCCAGTACTTC
V gene: TRBV2; J gene: TRBJ2-7; clone size: .; D gene: TRBD1; CDR3 protein: CASRGQINSYEQYF; CDR3 DNA: TGTGCCAGCAGGGGACAGATTAACTCCTACGAGCAGTACTTC
V gene: TRBV6-1; J gene: TRBJ2-5; clone size: .; D gene: .; CDR3 protein: CASSEAFETQYF; CDR3 DNA: TGTGCCAGCAGTGAAGCATTCGAGACCCAGTACTTC
V gene: TRBV13; J gene: TRBJ2-7; clone size: .; D gene: .; CDR3 protein: CASSRGPSYEQYF; CDR3 DNA: TGTGCCAGCAGCAGAGGACCCTCCTACGAGCAGTACTTC
V gene: TRBV11-3; J gene: TRBJ2-1; clone size: .; D gene: TRBD2; CDR3 protein: CASAPRGSPNEQFF; CDR3 DNA: TGTGCCAGCGCTCCGCGCGGGAGTCCCAATGAGCAGTTCTTC
V gene: TRBV9; J gene: TRBJ2-7; clone size: .; D gene: .; CDR3 protein: CASSVGGQGSYEQYF; CDR3 DNA: TGTGCCAGCAGCGTAGGGGGTCAGGGGTCCTACGAGCAGTACTTC
V gene: TRBV12-5; J gene: TRBJ1-3; clone size: .; D gene: .; CDR3 protein: CASGIGGNTIYF; CDR3 DNA: TGTGCTAGTGGTATTGGTGGAAACACCATATATTTT
V gene: TRBV19; J gene: TRBJ2-7; clone size: .; D gene: TRBD1; CDR3 protein: CACTGTGDYEQYF; CDR3 DNA: TGTGCCTGTACCGGGACAGGGGACTACGAGCAGTACTTC
V gene: TRBV30; J gene: TRBJ2-3; clone size: .; D gene: TRBD2; CDR3 protein: CAWSVSSGSYTQYF; CDR3 DNA: TGTGCCTGGAGTGTGTCTAGCGGGAGTTATACGCAGTATTTT